This T cell receptor (beta chain) came from a study of CD8 T cells in Susac syndrome. Findings and caveats of the study: Regarding the TCR sequencing and HLA analysis, the study admitted that a relatively small number of individuals were involved.

Reverse transcription of roughly 0.45 to 1 ug RNA used random hexamers. Amplification of TCR beta CDR3 spanned 54 Vbeta and 13 Jbeta via immunoSEQ multiplex PCR. TCRdb reanalysed the immunoSEQ multiplex PCR reads using MiXCR and keeps one entry per CDR3 protein. There are some 260,000 distinct CDR3 sequences in the sample; about 88% occur only once, and approximately 0.11% lies in the top ten. V was clipped by 5 bases and J by 0 bases, with 17 bases between them. This CDR3 has 16 amino acids. Germline V gives CDR1 DFQATT, CDR2 SNEGSKA (reference sequence). Of note for this clonotype: What it recognizes is unknown.

The V gene is TRBV20-1, the J gene TRBJ2-1; either TRBD1 or TRBD2 may supply D (6 bases each). The sequence derives from a human donor with multiple sclerosis. Sequences were obtained from CD8+ T cells from PBMCs. The CDR3 DNA is TGCAGTGCTTTTGGGGGCGCGGGAAGCTCCTACAATGAGCAGTTCTTC. Amino acid sequence: CSAFGGAGSSYNEQFF.